Given below is one TCR beta chain in context. This clone was recorded many times. Its specific antigen is unknown. A junction boundary mismatches the germline segment, possibly from a read error. The record originates from a study of metastatic and nonmetastatic thyroid tumors (dated by TCRdb to the early 2020s). The study in broad terms: Repertoires from peripheral blood and from tumor or nodule tissue samples of malignant and benign thyroid patients were compared.

Results the study describes overall, beyond this receptor: In both blood and tumor samples, TCR beta diversity was reported to be significantly higher in malignant tumors than in benign nodules.

The protocol used for the library was PCR. TCRdb lists the instrument as Illumina HiSeq 4000. The TCR beta-chain CDR3 region of each patient was profiled by high-throughput sequencing. The original pipeline was this. Drawing on CDR3 differences between clinicopathological groups, the researchers built a classifier meant to tell apart patients with distant-metastatic papillary thyroid cancer. Repertoire diversity was assessed with the Shannon index, and tumor-blood repertoire similarity with the Morisita-Horn index. The public reads were run again by TCRdb, first through fastp at Q25 and then through MiXCR, and only productive beta chains were kept. What appears here as the V and J calls and clone size reflects TCRdb's work, not the paper's. The sample includes approximately 21,000 clones, with about 30% observed a single time. Jointly, the top ten make up 6% to 7% of the sample. CDR1 DFQATT and CDR2 SNEGSKA were looked up in the germline V gene (reference sequence). The CDR3 goes from the cysteine to the phenylalanine over 11 residues. Only the CDR3 DNA stays, 33 bases, in frame from base 1.

No treatment had been received by any patient before thyroid surgery. Using T-cell receptor beta sequencing, the researchers looked back retrospectively at clinical samples from patients, gathered between about 2012 and 2018. The rearranged segments are TRBV20-1 and TRBJ2-5; 8 bases in the middle match TRBD1. This receptor was identified in a female donor with papillary thyroid cancer or a benign thyroid nodule (not recorded which). Some clones in this sample may be carry-over from other donors' samples. The sample taken for sequencing was blood. For the CDR3, the sequence is CSARGRGLAFF. The nucleotide sequence reads TGCAGTGCTAGAGGCAGGGGGCTTGCCTTCTTC.